This entry features one T cell receptor (beta chain) sequence. The antigen is undetermined. This sample was taken from a study of T cell repertoires in cytomegalovirus infection. Background on the study: Matching HLA type, along with CMV infection, was indicated by public TCR beta signatures.

There are 16 residues in the CDR3. The germline V and J ends were trimmed by 3 bases and 0 bases, with 16 bases remaining between them. Per the germline V gene, CDR1 is DFQATT and CDR2 is SNEGSKA (reference sequence). Study-level results: The ex vivo response was dominated by HLA-C-restricted CMV-specific TCR beta clonotypes. Carriers of CMV and the relevant HLA type were discriminated by public TCR beta frequency.

MiXCR was run by TCRdb on the reads, yielding one entry per CDR3 protein. The data contain 600,000 to 800,000 distinct CDR3 sequences, around 24% of them singletons. This clonotype originated in a human donor in good health (CMV status not recorded). Some clones in this sample may be carry-over from other donors' samples. The material sequenced was CD8+ T cells from PBMCs. The chain recombines TRBV20-1 with TRBJ2-3; D unresolved. CDR3 loop: CSARSPPASSTDTQYF. The DNA for the CDR3 is TGCAGTGCTAGGAGCCCGCCTGCGTCTAGCACAGATACGCAGTATTTT.